This T cell receptor (beta chain) appears in the sequencing data of a study of shared clonotypes between healthy human individuals. Generated by immunoSEQ multiplex PCR, the TCRdb table keeps only in-frame clones and is missing some. The profile shows about 660,000 clones, about 74% of them singletons. Per the germline V gene, CDR1 is DFQATT and CDR2 is SNEGSKA (reference sequence). Trimming stripped 0 bases from V and 10 bases from J, with 9 bases between. This CDR3 has 11 amino acids. Donation came from healthy HIV-negative adults that had no recent acute infections or vaccinations. Negatively enriched CD4+ T cells were divided by CD45RA into naive and memory.

Sequences were obtained from memory CD4+ T cells sorted from blood. Subset given: CD45RA-negative fraction. The chain links TRBV20-1 to TRBJ1-1; D gene ambiguous. The sequence was obtained from a woman in her twenties or thirties in good health. Here the CDR3 reads CSARDVGSAFF. The CDR3 nucleotides read TGCAGTGCTAGAGATGTAGGGTCAGCTTTCTTT.